This TCR beta chain was profiled in a study of OX40 agonist ivuxolimab in advanced cancers. Study-level results: Dosing at 0.1 to 3.0 mg/kg was accompanied by clonal expansion of CD4+ and CD8+ blood T cells by week 6.

In the case of this clone: Its antigen is unknown.

Assay: immunoSEQ multiplex PCR; the TCRdb copy retains only in-frame clones and omits some. Here the sample spans almost 80,000 clones, about nine tenths being singletons. Germline values: CDR1 LGHNA, CDR2 YNFKEQ. This CDR3 is 16 amino acids long. J gave up 2 bases and V 3 bases, and 7 bases lay outside the gene matches. This chain links TRBV4-2 with TRBJ2-7; 10 bases line up with TRBD2. This TCR derives from an adult with an advanced solid tumor such as melanoma, head and neck, liver or kidney cancer. The sample consisted of CD4+ or CD8+ T cells sorted from blood, taken in a trial of the OX40 agonist ivuxolimab. The CDR3 DNA reads TGTGCCAGCAGCCATCTCCCAGCGGGGGGGACCTACGAGCAGTACTTC. Translated: CASSHLPAGGTYEQYF.